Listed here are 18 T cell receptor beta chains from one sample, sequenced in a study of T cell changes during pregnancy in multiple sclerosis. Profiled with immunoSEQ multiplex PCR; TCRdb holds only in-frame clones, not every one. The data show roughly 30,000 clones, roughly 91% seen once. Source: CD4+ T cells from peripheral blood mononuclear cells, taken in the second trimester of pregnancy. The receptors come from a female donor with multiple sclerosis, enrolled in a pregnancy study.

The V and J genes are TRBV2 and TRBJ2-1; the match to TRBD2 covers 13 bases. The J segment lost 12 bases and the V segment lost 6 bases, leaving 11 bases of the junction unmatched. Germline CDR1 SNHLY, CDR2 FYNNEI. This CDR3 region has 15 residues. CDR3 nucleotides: TGTGCCAGCAGCGAACGACTAGCGGGAGGCTCTCGGCAGTTCTTC. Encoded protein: CASSERLAGGSRQFF.

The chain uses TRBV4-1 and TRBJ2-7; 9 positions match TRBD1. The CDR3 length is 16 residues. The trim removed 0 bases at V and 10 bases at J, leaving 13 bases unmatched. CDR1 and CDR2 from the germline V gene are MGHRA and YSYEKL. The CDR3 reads CASSQEPLLTTGGQYF. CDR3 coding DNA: TGCGCCAGCAGCCAAGAACCCCTTCTAACCACAGGGGGCCAGTACTTC.

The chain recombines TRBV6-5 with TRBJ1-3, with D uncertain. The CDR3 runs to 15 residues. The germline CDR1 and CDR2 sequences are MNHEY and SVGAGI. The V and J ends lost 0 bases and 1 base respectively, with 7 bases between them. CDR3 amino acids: CASSYSRVSGNTIYF. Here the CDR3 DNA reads TGTGCCAGCAGTTACTCCCGAGTTTCTGGAAACACCATATATTTT.

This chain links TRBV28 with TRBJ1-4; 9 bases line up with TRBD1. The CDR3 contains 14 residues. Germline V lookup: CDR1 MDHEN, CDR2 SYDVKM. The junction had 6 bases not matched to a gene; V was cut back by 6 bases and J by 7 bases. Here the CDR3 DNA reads TGTGCCAGCAGAACAGGGGGCGCGGGTGAAAAACTGTTTTTT. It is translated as CASRTGGAGEKLFF.

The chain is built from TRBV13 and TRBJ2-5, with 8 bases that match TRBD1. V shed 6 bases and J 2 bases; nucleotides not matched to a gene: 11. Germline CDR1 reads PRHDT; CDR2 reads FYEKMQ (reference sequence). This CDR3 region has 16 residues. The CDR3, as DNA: TGTGCCAGCAGGAAGAGGGGGACAGGCGGTCAAGAGACCCAGTACTTC. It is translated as CASRKRGTGGQETQYF.

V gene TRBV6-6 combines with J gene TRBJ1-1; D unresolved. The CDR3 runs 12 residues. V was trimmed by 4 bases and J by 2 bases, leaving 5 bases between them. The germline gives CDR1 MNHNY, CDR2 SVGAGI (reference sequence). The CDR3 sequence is CASSSGNTEAFF. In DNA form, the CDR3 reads TGTGCCAGCAGTTCCGGTAACACTGAAGCTTTCTTT.

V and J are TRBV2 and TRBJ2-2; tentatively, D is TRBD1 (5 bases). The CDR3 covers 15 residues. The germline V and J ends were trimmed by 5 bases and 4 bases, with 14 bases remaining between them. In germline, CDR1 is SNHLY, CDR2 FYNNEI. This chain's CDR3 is CASSRRTTGTGELFF. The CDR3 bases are TGTGCCAGCAGTAGACGGACAACAGGCACCGGGGAGCTGTTTTTT.

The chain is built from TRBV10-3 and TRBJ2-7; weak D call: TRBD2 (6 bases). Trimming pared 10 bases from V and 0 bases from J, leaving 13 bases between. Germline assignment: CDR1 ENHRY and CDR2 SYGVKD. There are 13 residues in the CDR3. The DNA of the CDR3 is TGTGCCACCTCTGGAGGGAGCTCCTACGAGCAGTACTTC. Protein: CATSGGSSYEQYF.

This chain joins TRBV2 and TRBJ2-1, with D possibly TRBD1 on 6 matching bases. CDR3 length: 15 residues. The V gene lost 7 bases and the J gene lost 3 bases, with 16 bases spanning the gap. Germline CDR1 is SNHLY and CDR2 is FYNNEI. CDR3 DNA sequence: TGTGCCAGCACCGAAGGACAGTTTGGCTACAATGAGCAGTTCTTC. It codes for CASTEGQFGYNEQFF.

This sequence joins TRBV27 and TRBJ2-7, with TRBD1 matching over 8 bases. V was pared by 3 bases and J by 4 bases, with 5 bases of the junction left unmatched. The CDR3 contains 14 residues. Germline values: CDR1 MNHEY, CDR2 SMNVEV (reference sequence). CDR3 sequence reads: CASSFDRGRYEQYF. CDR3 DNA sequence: TGTGCCAGCAGTTTCGACAGGGGCAGGTACGAGCAGTACTTC.

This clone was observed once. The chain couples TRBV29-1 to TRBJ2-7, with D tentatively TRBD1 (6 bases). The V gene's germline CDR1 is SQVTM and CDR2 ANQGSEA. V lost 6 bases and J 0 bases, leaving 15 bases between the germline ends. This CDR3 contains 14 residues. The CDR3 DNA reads TGCAGCGTCCTGACAGGCGACTTCTCCTACGAGCAGTACTTC. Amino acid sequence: CSVLTGDFSYEQYF.

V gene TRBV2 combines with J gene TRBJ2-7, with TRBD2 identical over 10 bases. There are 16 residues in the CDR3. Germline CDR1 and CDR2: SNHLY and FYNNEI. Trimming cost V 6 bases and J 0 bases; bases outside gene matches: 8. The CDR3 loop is CASRKGLALSSYEQYF. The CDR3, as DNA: TGTGCCAGCAGGAAGGGACTAGCGTTAAGCTCCTACGAGCAGTACTTC.

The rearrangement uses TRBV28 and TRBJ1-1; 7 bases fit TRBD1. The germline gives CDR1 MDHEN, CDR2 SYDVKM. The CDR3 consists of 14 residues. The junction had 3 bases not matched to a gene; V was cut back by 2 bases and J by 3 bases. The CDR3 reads CASSLKGADTEAFF. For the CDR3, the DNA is TGTGCCAGCAGTTTAAAGGGGGCAGACACTGAAGCTTTCTTT.

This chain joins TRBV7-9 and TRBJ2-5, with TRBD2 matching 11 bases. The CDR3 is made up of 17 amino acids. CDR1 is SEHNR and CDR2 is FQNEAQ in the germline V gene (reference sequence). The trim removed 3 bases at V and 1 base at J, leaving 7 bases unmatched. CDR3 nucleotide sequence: TGTGCCAGCAGCTTTGGGACTAGCGGCGCTACCCAAGAGACCCAGTACTTC. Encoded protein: CASSFGTSGATQETQYF.

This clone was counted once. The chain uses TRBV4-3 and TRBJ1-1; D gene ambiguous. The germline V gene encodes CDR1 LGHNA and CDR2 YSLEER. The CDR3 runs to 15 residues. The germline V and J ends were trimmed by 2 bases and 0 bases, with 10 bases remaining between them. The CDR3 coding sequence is TGCGCCAGCAGCCAATTCCCGGGATTGAACACTGAAGCTTTCTTT. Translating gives CASSQFPGLNTEAFF.

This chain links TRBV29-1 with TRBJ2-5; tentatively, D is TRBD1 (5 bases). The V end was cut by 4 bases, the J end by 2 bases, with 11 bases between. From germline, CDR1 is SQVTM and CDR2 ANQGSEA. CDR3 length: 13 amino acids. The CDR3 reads CSVGGRTQETQYF. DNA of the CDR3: TGCAGCGTTGGTGGACGGACACAAGAGACCCAGTACTTC.

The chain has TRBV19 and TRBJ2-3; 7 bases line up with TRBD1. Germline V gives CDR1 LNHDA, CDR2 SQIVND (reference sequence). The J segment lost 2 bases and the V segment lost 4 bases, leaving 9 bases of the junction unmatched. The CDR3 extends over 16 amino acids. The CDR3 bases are TGTGCCAGTAGTAAACAGACAGGGATCCCCACAGATACGCAGTATTTT. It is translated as CASSKQTGIPTDTQYF.

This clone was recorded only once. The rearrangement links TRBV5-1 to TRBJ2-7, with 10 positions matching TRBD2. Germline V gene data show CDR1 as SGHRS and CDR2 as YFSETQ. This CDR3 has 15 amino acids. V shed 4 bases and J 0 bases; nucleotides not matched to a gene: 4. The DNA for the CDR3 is TGCGCCAGCAGCCTGGGGACTAGCGTCTCCTACGAGCAGTACTTC. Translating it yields CASSLGTSVSYEQYF.